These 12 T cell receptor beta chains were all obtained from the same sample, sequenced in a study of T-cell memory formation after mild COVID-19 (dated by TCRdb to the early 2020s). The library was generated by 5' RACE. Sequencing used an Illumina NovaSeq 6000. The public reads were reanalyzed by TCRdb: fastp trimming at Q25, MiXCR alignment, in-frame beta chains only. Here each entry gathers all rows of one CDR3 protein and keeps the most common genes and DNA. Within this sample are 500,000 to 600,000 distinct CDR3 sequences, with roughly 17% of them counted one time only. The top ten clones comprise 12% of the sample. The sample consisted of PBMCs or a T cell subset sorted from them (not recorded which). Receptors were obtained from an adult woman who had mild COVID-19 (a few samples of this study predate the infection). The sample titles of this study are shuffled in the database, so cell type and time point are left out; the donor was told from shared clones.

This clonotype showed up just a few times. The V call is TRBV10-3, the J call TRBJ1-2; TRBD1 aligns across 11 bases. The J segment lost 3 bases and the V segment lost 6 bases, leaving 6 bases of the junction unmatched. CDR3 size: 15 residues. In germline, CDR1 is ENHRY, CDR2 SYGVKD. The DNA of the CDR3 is TGTGCCATCAGCGACCGGGACAGGGGGGACTATGGCTACACCTTC. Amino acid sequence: CAISDRDRGDYGYTF.

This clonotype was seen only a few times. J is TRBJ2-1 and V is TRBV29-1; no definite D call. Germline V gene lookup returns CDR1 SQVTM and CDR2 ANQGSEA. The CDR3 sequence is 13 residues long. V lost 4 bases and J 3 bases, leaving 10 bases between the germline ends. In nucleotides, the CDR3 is TGCAGCGTTGTAGGACCTCGCTACAATGAGCAGTTCTTC. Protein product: CSVVGPRYNEQFF.

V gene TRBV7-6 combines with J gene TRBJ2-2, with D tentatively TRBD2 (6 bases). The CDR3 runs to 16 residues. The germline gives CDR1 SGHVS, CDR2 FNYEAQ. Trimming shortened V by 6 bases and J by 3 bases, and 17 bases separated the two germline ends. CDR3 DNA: TGTGCCAGCAGGCTCCCCCGGGAGTCATACACCGGGGAGCTGTTTTTT. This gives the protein CASRLPRESYTGELFF.

The CDR3 nucleotides are TGCAGCGTTGGCAACTCAGGGTGGGCATACCAAGAGACCCAGTACTTC. It yields the protein CSVGNSGWAYQETQYF. The rearrangement links TRBV29-1 to TRBJ2-5; maybe TRBD1 (5 bases). The CDR3 is 16 residues long. The V end lost 4 bases, the J end lost 0 bases, and 18 bases lay between the germline ends. The germline CDR1 and CDR2 sequences are SQVTM and ANQGSEA.

CDR3 in DNA: TGTGCCACCCAAAGAGATCCGTGGACTAGCGGGAGAGGGGCAGATACGCAGTATTTT. Amino acid sequence: CATQRDPWTSGRGADTQYF. The chain carries TRBV24-1 and TRBJ2-3, with 13 bases matching TRBD2. Germline V gene data show CDR1 as KGHDR and CDR2 as SFDVKD. This CDR3 is 19 amino acids long. Trimming at V came to 9 bases and at J to 4 bases, leaving 18 bases not matched to a gene.

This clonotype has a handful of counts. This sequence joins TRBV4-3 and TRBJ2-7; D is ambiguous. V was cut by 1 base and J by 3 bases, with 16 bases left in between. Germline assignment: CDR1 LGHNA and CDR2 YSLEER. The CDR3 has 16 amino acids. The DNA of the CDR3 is TGCGCCAGCAGCCAAGTTTTAGGGCCCTCCCGCTACGAGCAGTACTTC. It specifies CASSQVLGPSRYEQYF.

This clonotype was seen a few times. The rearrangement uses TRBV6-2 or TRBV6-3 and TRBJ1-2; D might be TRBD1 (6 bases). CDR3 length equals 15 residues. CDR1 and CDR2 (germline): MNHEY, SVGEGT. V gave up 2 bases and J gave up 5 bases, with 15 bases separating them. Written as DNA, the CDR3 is TGTGCCAGCAGTTACCCGAGGACAGTAAATTATGGCTACACCTTC. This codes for CASSYPRTVNYGYTF.

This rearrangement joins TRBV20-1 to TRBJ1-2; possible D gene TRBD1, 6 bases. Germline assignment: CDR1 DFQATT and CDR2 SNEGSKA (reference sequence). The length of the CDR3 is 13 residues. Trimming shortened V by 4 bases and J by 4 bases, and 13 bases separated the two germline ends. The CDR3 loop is CSAKGEISYGYTF. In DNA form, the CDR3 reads TGCAGTGCTAAGGGGGAGATAAGCTATGGCTACACCTTC.

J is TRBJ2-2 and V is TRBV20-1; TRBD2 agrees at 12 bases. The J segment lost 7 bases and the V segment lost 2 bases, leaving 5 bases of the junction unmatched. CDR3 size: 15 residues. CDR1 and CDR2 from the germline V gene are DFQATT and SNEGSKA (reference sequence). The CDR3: CSARPSGRAVGELFF. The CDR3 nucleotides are TGCAGTGCTAGACCTAGCGGGAGGGCCGTCGGGGAGCTGTTTTTT.

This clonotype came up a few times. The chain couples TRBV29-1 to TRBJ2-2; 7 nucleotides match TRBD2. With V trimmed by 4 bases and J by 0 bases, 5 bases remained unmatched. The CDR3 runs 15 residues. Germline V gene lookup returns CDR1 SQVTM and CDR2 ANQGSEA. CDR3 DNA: TGCAGCGTTGGCGGGGGATGGACGAACACCGGGGAGCTGTTTTTT. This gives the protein CSVGGGWTNTGELFF.

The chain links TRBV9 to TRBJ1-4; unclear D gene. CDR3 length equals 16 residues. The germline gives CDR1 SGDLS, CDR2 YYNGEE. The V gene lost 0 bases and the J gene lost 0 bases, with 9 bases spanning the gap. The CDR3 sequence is CASSVDFGSTNEKLFF. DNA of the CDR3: TGTGCCAGCAGCGTAGATTTCGGGTCAACTAATGAAAAACTGTTTTTT.

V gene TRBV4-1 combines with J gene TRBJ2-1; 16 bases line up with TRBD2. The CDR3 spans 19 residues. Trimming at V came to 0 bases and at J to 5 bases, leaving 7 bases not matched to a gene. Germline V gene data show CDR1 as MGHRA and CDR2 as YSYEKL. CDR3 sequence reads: CASSQDEHGTSGGDNEQFF. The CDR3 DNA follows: TGCGCCAGCAGCCAAGATGAGCACGGGACTAGCGGGGGGGACAATGAGCAGTTCTTC.